This T cell receptor beta chain was sequenced during a study of T cell repertoires in cytomegalovirus infection. There are many counts of this clonotype. This CDR3 spans 19 amino acids. With V trimmed by 3 bases and J by 6 bases, 12 bases remained unmatched. Germline V CDR1 and CDR2: SGHTA, FQGTGA. Using its own MiXCR run on the reads, TCRdb lists one record per CDR3 protein. The sample has about 180,000 distinct CDR3 sequences; approximately 14% are singletons. Sample: PBMCs. The chain uses TRBV7-3 and TRBJ2-2, with 14 bases that match TRBD2. The receptor's source is a human donor in good health (CMV status not recorded). Some clones in this sample may be carry-over from other donors' samples. For the CDR3, the DNA is TGTGCCAGCAGCTTCCTCCGGACCCCGGGACTAGCGGGAGCCGGGGAGCTGTTTTTT. This translates into CASSFLRTPGLAGAGELFF.